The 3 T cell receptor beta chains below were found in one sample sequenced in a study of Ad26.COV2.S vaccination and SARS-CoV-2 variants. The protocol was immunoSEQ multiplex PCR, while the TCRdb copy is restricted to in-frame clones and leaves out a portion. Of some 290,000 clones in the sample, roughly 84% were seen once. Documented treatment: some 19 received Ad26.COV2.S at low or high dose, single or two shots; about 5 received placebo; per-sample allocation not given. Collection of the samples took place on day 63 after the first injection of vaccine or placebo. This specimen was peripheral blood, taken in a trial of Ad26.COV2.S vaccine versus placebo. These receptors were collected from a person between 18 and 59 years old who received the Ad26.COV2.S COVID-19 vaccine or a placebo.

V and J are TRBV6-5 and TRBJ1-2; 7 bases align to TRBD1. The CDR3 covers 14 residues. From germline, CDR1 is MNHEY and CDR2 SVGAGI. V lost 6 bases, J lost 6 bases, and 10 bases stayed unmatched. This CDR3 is CASSETGSSDGYTF. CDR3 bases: TGTGCCAGCAGCGAGACAGGGTCTTCGGATGGCTACACCTTC.

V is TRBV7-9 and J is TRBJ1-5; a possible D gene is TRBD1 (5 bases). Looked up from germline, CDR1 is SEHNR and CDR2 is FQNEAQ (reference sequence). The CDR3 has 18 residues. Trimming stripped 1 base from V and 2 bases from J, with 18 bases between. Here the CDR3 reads CASSLGPQAGMGNQPQHF. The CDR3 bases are TGTGCCAGCAGCTTAGGCCCCCAGGCAGGGATGGGCAATCAGCCCCAGCATTTT.

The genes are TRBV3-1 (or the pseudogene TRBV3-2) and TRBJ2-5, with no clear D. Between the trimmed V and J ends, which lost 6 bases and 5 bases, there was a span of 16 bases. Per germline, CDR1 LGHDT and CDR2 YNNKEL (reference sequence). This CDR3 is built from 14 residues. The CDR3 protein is CASRTRFPAETQYF. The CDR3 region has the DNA TGTGCCAGCAGAACCCGCTTTCCTGCGGAGACCCAGTACTTC.